These 32 T cell receptor beta chains came from one sample sequenced in a study of T cells after somatic rescue of genetic block. Clones were sequenced by immunoSEQ multiplex PCR, and TCRdb holds only the in-frame ones, with some missing. The profile covers 110,000 or so clones, with approximately 90% appearing a single time and less than 1.5% taken by the ten largest. The specimen was peripheral blood mononuclear cells (PBMCs). These receptor sequences come from a woman aged 18-29 years.

The chain couples TRBV4-2 to TRBJ2-2; 14 bases are shared with TRBD2. The V and J ends lost 4 bases and 5 bases, in that order; junction bases with no gene match: 15. The CDR3 extends over 20 amino acids. The germline gives CDR1 LGHNA, CDR2 YNFKEQ. CDR3 DNA sequence: TGTGCCAGCAGCCCGGAACCTGGACTAGCGGGGGGCCAGGGGACCGGGGAGCTGTTTTTT. It specifies CASSPEPGLAGGQGTGELFF.

The chain uses TRBV10-3 and TRBJ2-5, with a tentative D call TRBD1 (6 bases). CDR3 length: 13 residues. Germline V gene sequence: CDR1 ENHRY, CDR2 SYGVKD. V was trimmed by 4 bases and J by 5 bases, leaving 11 bases between them. This chain's CDR3 is CAISGGHGETQYF. CDR3 coding DNA: TGTGCCATCAGTGGGGGGCATGGGGAGACCCAGTACTTC.

The chain couples TRBV7-8 to TRBJ1-1; D unresolved. Germline V gene lookup returns CDR1 SGHVS and CDR2 FQNEAQ. Trimming stripped 1 base from V and 0 bases from J, with 3 bases between. The length of the CDR3 is 13 residues. The CDR3 bases are TGTGCCAGCAGCTTAGACTTGAACACTGAAGCTTTCTTT. This codes for CASSLDLNTEAFF.

V gene TRBV7-9 combines with J gene TRBJ1-2; the D is unclear. CDR1 SEHNR and CDR2 FQNEAQ come from the germline V gene (reference sequence). Trimming cost V 0 bases and J 2 bases, with 7 bases left between them. There are 14 residues in the CDR3. CDR3 amino acids: CASSLAKGNYGYTF. CDR3 bases: TGTGCCAGCAGCTTAGCGAAGGGAAACTATGGCTACACCTTC.

This chain links TRBV30 with TRBJ1-2, with a possible D match to TRBD1 (5 bases). Per the germline V gene, CDR1 is GTSNPN and CDR2 is SVGIG (reference sequence). CDR3 length: 11 residues. Trimming stripped 5 bases from V and 1 base from J, with 5 bases between. CDR3 in DNA: TGTGCCTGGGACAGTAACTATGGCTACACCTTC. Its translation is CAWDSNYGYTF.

The chain is built from TRBV5-4 and TRBJ1-3, with 7 bases aligning to TRBD1. The CDR3 extends over 15 amino acids. Germline CDR1 SGHNT, CDR2 YYREEE (reference sequence). With 4 bases clipped from V and 0 bases from J, the junction kept 4 bases outside the gene matches. This chain's CDR3 is CASSRDSLSGNTIYF. In DNA, the CDR3 is TGTGCCAGCAGCCGGGACAGCCTCTCTGGAAACACCATATATTTT.

The chain combines TRBV2 with TRBJ1-3, with D hard to call. Germline CDR1 is SNHLY and CDR2 is FYNNEI. This CDR3 spans 13 amino acids. V was clipped by 10 bases and J by 8 bases, with 18 bases between them. The CDR3 region is CAIQSPGPHTIYF. The CDR3 coding sequence is TGTGCCATCCAAAGTCCCGGACCCCACACCATATATTTT.

Written as DNA, the CDR3 is TGTGCCAGTAGTATCCAGGGGCCGGGCACAGATACGCAGTATTTT. This translates into CASSIQGPGTDTQYF. The chain employs TRBV19 and TRBJ2-3; tentative D call: TRBD1 (6 bases). The CDR3 is made up of 15 amino acids. Germline values: CDR1 LNHDA, CDR2 SQIVND (reference sequence). The germline V and J ends were trimmed by 3 bases and 1 base, with 11 bases remaining between them.

The rearrangement uses TRBV11-3 and TRBJ2-7; 11 nucleotides agree with TRBD1. The CDR3 totals 15 residues. Germline V gene sequence: CDR1 SGHNT, CDR2 YENEEA. V lost 5 bases and J lost 3; bases outside the gene matches: 6. CDR3 amino acids: CASSPRTGGIYEQYF. CDR3 nucleotides: TGTGCCAGCAGCCCCAGGACAGGGGGCATCTACGAGCAGTACTTC.

The V gene is TRBV7-2, the J gene TRBJ1-1; tentative D call: TRBD1 (6 bases). The CDR3 sequence is 14 residues long. Germline-derived CDR1 and CDR2 are SGHTA and FQGNSA. V lost 1 base and J 0 bases, leaving 6 bases between the germline ends. In DNA, the CDR3 is TGTGCCAGCAGCTTAGGGGGGCTGAACACTGAAGCTTTCTTT. This gives the protein CASSLGGLNTEAFF.

The chain is built from TRBV27 and TRBJ1-2; perhaps TRBD1 as D (5 bases). V lost 5 bases and J lost 4, with 23 bases in between. This CDR3 contains 17 residues. CDR1 is MNHEY and CDR2 is SMNVEV in the germline V gene (reference sequence). CDR3: CASSGGPSSYATYGYTF. CDR3 coding DNA: TGTGCCAGCAGTGGGGGACCGTCCTCTTACGCGACCTATGGCTACACCTTC.

This sequence joins TRBV27 and TRBJ2-1, with D maybe TRBD1 (6 bases). The germline V gene encodes CDR1 MNHEY and CDR2 SMNVEV (reference sequence). CDR3 length: 15 residues. Trimming took off 1 base at V and 0 bases at J, with 7 bases between the two ends. CDR3 region: CASSLLGGSYNEQFF. CDR3 DNA: TGTGCCAGCAGTTTATTAGGGGGCTCCTACAATGAGCAGTTCTTC.

V gene TRBV2 combines with J gene TRBJ2-3; 9 bases are shared with TRBD1. The germline V gene encodes CDR1 SNHLY and CDR2 FYNNEI. After removal of 10 bases from V and 3 bases from J, the junction contained 17 bases not matched to a gene. The CDR3 contains 17 residues. CDR3 nucleotides: TGTGCCACCTCTCCAATTACAGGGGGCAGGAAGACAGATACGCAGTATTTT. Amino acid sequence: CATSPITGGRKTDTQYF.

This clone was detected once. This chain connects TRBV10-3 to TRBJ2-7, with D possibly called TRBD1 or TRBD2 (5 bases each). Trimming pared 6 bases from V and 3 bases from J, leaving 12 bases between. This CDR3 is built from 13 residues. The germline CDR1 and CDR2 sequences are ENHRY and SYGVKD. CDR3 sequence: CAISGTSNYEQYF. As DNA, the CDR3 is TGTGCCATCAGCGGGACGTCAAACTACGAGCAGTACTTC.

This clone was detected once. The gene calls are TRBV7-2 and TRBJ1-4; D unresolved. The CDR3 length is 15 residues. Germline V gene sequence: CDR1 SGHTA, CDR2 FQGNSA. V lost 1 base and J 0 bases, leaving 6 bases between the germline ends. CDR3 sequence: CASSLVGTTNEKLFF. DNA for the CDR3: TGTGCCAGCAGCTTAGTCGGGACAACTAATGAAAAACTGTTTTTT.

V gene TRBV9 combines with J gene TRBJ2-3, with TRBD1 matching 7 bases. The CDR3 contains 15 residues. Unmatched junction bases numbered 5, after V lost 0 bases and J lost 4 bases. Germline values: CDR1 SGDLS, CDR2 YYNGEE. CDR3 sequence reads: CASSVVEGGPDTQYF. The DNA of the CDR3 is TGTGCCAGCAGCGTAGTAGAAGGGGGCCCAGATACGCAGTATTTT.

The chain employs TRBV18 and TRBJ1-2; 10 bases line up with TRBD1. CDR3 length equals 15 residues. Trimming took 1 base from V and 7 from J; bases not matched to a gene: 6. CDR1 is KGHSH and CDR2 is LQKENI in the germline V gene. The CDR3 loop is CASSPQTGGTAGYTF. CDR3 nucleotide sequence: TGTGCCAGCTCACCACAGACAGGGGGCACGGCTGGCTACACCTTC.

The chain employs TRBV5-4 and TRBJ1-1, with D perhaps TRBD1 (6 bases). The CDR3 is 16 residues long. Germline loops: CDR1 SGHNT, CDR2 YYREEE (reference sequence). Trimming left V 2 bases short and J 0 bases short, with 14 bases between. CDR3 in DNA: TGTGCCAGCAGCTTACAGGGCCCAAGAATGAACACTGAAGCTTTCTTT. The encoded protein is CASSLQGPRMNTEAFF.

V gene TRBV7-3 combines with J gene TRBJ1-1; 9 nucleotides agree with TRBD1. Trimming took 5 bases from V and 2 from J; bases not matched to a gene: 3. This CDR3 spans 14 amino acids. Germline CDR1 and CDR2: SGHTA and FQGTGA. The CDR3 coding sequence is TGTGCCAGCAGCGCCACAGGGGGCAACACTGAAGCTTTCTTT. It encodes CASSATGGNTEAFF.

The chain links TRBV7-9 to TRBJ1-3; D call uncertain. Trimming left V 0 bases short and J 0 bases short, with 6 bases between. The CDR3 is made up of 15 amino acids. The germline gives CDR1 SEHNR, CDR2 FQNEAQ (reference sequence). The CDR3 loop is CASSLAQDSGNTIYF. As DNA, the CDR3 is TGTGCCAGCAGCTTAGCCCAGGACTCTGGAAACACCATATATTTT.

This clone was detected a few times. V usage is TRBV9 and J usage is TRBJ2-7; D remains ambiguous. The germline gives CDR1 SGDLS, CDR2 YYNGEE. Trimming took 5 bases from V and 7 from J, leaving 16 bases between them. The CDR3 contains 13 residues. The CDR3 is CASSPGSGREQYF. The CDR3 DNA reads TGTGCCAGCAGTCCGGGTTCCGGACGGGAGCAGTACTTC.

The chain combines TRBV28 with TRBJ1-4; D is ambiguous. Germline CDR1 reads MDHEN; CDR2 reads SYDVKM. The CDR3 is 14 amino acids. The V end lost 3 bases, the J end lost 4 bases, and 9 bases lay between the germline ends. DNA of the CDR3: TGTGCCAGCAGTTTCGGCGGAGGTAATGAAAAACTGTTTTTT. It encodes CASSFGGGNEKLFF.

This chain links TRBV9 with TRBJ2-5, with TRBD2 matching over 10 bases. The CDR3 sequence is 17 residues long. Per the germline V gene, CDR1 is SGDLS and CDR2 is YYNGEE. Trimming removed 0 bases from V and 5 bases from J; junction bases left unmatched: 10. The CDR3 DNA sequence: TGTGCCAGCAGCGTAGACGGTAGCGGGGGGATCGTGGAGACCCAGTACTTC. Protein product: CASSVDGSGGIVETQYF. Filled out from reference TRBV9 and TRBJ2-5, the complete variable domain reads DSGVTQTPKHLITATGQRVTLRCSPRSGDLSVYWYQQSLDQGLQFLIQYYNGEERAKGNILERFSAQQFPDLHSELNLSSLELGDSALYFCASSVDGSGGIVETQYFGPGTRLLVL.

The CDR3 nucleotides are TGTGCCAGCAGGGACTCCTACGAGCAGTACTTC. The encoded protein is CASRDSYEQYF. V gene TRBV2 combines with J gene TRBJ2-7, with unresolved D. This CDR3 contains 11 residues. V was cut by 6 bases and J by 0 bases, with 3 bases left in between. The germline CDR1 and CDR2 sequences are SNHLY and FYNNEI.

About this clone itself: At one boundary the junction diverges from the germline segment, which might be a read error. This chain joins TRBV28 and TRBJ2-7; weak D call: TRBD1 (6 bases). The length of the CDR3 is 12 residues. The germline V gene has CDR1 MDHEN and CDR2 SYDVKM. CDR3 loop: CASSLLRQAVVF. The CDR3 region has the DNA TGTGCCAGCAGTCTCCTTAGACAGGCCGTCGTCTTC.

This clone was observed once. The rearrangement joins TRBV10-3 to TRBJ2-7, with D perhaps matching TRBD1 (6 bases). Deletions cut 5 bases from V and 1 base from J, with 12 bases between. This CDR3 has 14 amino acids. Germline V CDR1 and CDR2: ENHRY, SYGVKD. CDR3 sequence reads: CAISPRQVSYEQYF. DNA for the CDR3: TGTGCCATCAGTCCCCGACAGGTTTCCTACGAGCAGTACTTC.

The gene calls are TRBV7-3 and TRBJ2-2; D possibly corresponds to TRBD2 (6 bases). The V end lost 4 bases, the J end lost 8 bases, and 17 bases lay between the germline ends. Germline assignment: CDR1 SGHTA and CDR2 FQGTGA. There are 15 residues in the CDR3. CDR3 loop: CASSSGSPERGELFF. CDR3 sequence (DNA): TGTGCCAGCAGCTCCGGGAGTCCCGAGAGAGGGGAGCTGTTTTTT.

CDR3 DNA: TGTGCCAGCAGCCCCGGGACCCTCGGGACAGATACGCAGTATTTT. Its protein is CASSPGTLGTDTQYF. This chain joins TRBV9 and TRBJ2-3; D could derive from TRBD1 or TRBD2 (5 bases each). With 4 bases removed from V and 3 bases from J, the gap between germline ends came to 15 bases. The germline CDR1 and CDR2 sequences are SGDLS and YYNGEE. The length of the CDR3 is 15 residues. Drawing the rest from reference TRBV9 and TRBJ2-3, the complete variable domain is DSGVTQTPKHLITATGQRVTLRCSPRSGDLSVYWYQQSLDQGLQFLIQYYNGEERAKGNILERFSAQQFPDLHSELNLSSLELGDSALYFCASSPGTLGTDTQYFGPGTRLTVL.

This chain links TRBV9 with TRBJ1-4; 7 bases fit TRBD1. Trimming took 0 bases from V and 11 from J; bases not matched to a gene: 4. This CDR3 is 13 amino acids long. Germline V lookup: CDR1 SGDLS, CDR2 YYNGEE. CDR3 nucleotide sequence: TGTGCCAGCAGCGTAGAGGCAGGGGGGAAACTGTTTTTT. It is translated as CASSVEAGGKLFF.

This chain links TRBV5-5 with TRBJ1-4; D may be TRBD1 (6 bases). The CDR3 covers 16 residues. V shed 4 bases and J shed 7 bases, with 20 bases lying between them. The germline V gene encodes CDR1 SGHKS and CDR2 YYEKEE (reference sequence). The CDR3 loop reads CASSDPIGGIGEKLFF. CDR3 DNA sequence: TGTGCCAGCAGCGACCCAATAGGGGGAATCGGTGAAAAACTGTTTTTT.

The J gene is TRBJ2-2, the V gene TRBV5-1; 7 bases are shared with TRBD1. The CDR3 loop spans 15 amino acids. Germline values: CDR1 SGHRS, CDR2 YFSETQ. With 3 bases clipped from V and 6 bases from J, the junction kept 8 bases outside the gene matches. CDR3 protein: CASSSRQGSPGELFF. CDR3 bases: TGCGCCAGCAGCTCCAGACAGGGTTCCCCCGGGGAGCTGTTTTTT.

This CDR3 reads CASSLSGADDPTYGYTF. The CDR3 DNA follows: TGCGCCAGCAGCTTGTCGGGCGCAGACGACCCTACCTATGGCTACACCTTC. This chain uses TRBV5-1 with TRBJ1-2; D not resolved. The V and J ends lost 1 base and 4 bases respectively, with 20 bases between them. In germline, CDR1 is SGHRS, CDR2 YFSETQ. The CDR3 loop spans 17 amino acids.